The T cell receptor beta chain under discussion was sequenced for a study of T cells in narcolepsy. Notes on this clone: The antigen is undetermined.

Clones were read by immunoSEQ multiplex PCR, and TCRdb kept only the in-frame ones, dropping some. The sample consists of some 8,000 clones, 61% of them appearing once. Study-level findings and limits: Blood of same and different patients, but not healthy controls, reportedly held recurring autoreactive clonotypes.

Sequenced input: CD45RA- memory CD8+ T cells from PBMCs. This receptor was identified in a human donor with narcolepsy.

The CDR3 reads CASSSLKAYEQYF. The CDR3 region has the DNA TGTGCCAGCAGCTCCCTTAAAGCGTACGAGCAGTACTTC. This chain uses TRBV7-9 with TRBJ2-7; no firm D call. V was cut by 4 bases and J by 4 bases, with 11 bases left in between. CDR1 SEHNR and CDR2 FQNEAQ come from the germline V gene (reference sequence). CDR3 size: 13 residues.